A single sample gave rise to the 22 T cell receptor beta chains below, sequenced in a study of technical replicates of blood from several donors (dated by TCRdb to about 2017). The method behind the library was the immunoSEQ multiplex PCR assay. TCRdb's version of the immuneACCESS table is confined to in-frame rearrangements and falls short of the full clone set. An unresolved V gene accounts for under half of the shortfall where checked; the remainder is of unknown origin. For this sample there are 56,000 or so clones; over 90% appear just once. The top ten constitute about 3% of the sample. The sequencing input was PBMCs. These TCRs come from a human donor in good health. Some clones in this sample may be carry-over from other donors' samples.

CDR3 in amino acids: CATLTGPLQETQYF. The CDR3 nucleotides read TGCGCCACCCTGACAGGGCCACTGCAAGAGACCCAGTACTTC. V gene TRBV10-2 combines with J gene TRBJ2-5; 7 nucleotides line up with TRBD1. This CDR3 comprises 14 residues. The trim removed 10 bases at V and 2 bases at J, leaving 10 bases unmatched. Germline V gives CDR1 WSHSY, CDR2 SAAADI.

This clone was detected only once. The V gene is TRBV19, the J gene TRBJ2-1, with 8 positions matching TRBD1. In germline, CDR1 is LNHDA, CDR2 SQIVND (reference sequence). Trimming at V came to 6 bases and at J to 10 bases, leaving 5 bases not matched to a gene. CDR3 length: 12 amino acids. In DNA form, the CDR3 reads TGTGCCAGTAGCAGACAGGGGTACGAGCAGTTCTTC. It is translated as CASSRQGYEQFF.

V gene TRBV20-1 combines with J gene TRBJ2-5; possible D gene TRBD1, 6 bases. Germline values: CDR1 DFQATT, CDR2 SNEGSKA (reference sequence). Trimming cost V 3 bases and J 5 bases, with 7 bases left between them. The CDR3 is made up of 11 amino acids. DNA for the CDR3: TGCAGTGCTAGCGACAGGGAGACCCAGTACTTC. It codes for CSASDRETQYF.

This clone was seen once. V gene TRBV19 combines with J gene TRBJ1-2; D gene ambiguous. Germline V gene lookup returns CDR1 LNHDA and CDR2 SQIVND (reference sequence). The CDR3 consists of 15 residues. Trimming took off 5 bases at V and 2 bases at J, with 15 bases between the two ends. The CDR3 DNA reads TGTGCCAGTAGTCCCGTTTGGTTGGAGAACTATGGCTACACCTTC. Protein: CASSPVWLENYGYTF.

This chain uses TRBV6-4 with TRBJ1-2, with 11 bases identical to TRBD1. The CDR3 totals 14 residues. After removal of 5 bases from V and 8 bases from J, the junction contained 7 bases not matched to a gene. CDR1 and CDR2 from the germline V gene are MRHNA and SNTAGT. CDR3 coding DNA: TGTGCCAGCAGTTCCGGACAGGGGGCTCGGGGCTACACCTTC. Translation gives CASSSGQGARGYTF.

V gene TRBV28 combines with J gene TRBJ2-3, with 12 bases matching TRBD2. This CDR3 is built from 17 residues. Germline CDR1 and CDR2: MDHEN and SYDVKM. After removal of 8 bases from V and 3 bases from J, the junction contained 12 bases not matched to a gene. CDR3 protein: CASGGGTSGPRTDTQYF. The DNA for the CDR3 is TGTGCCAGCGGGGGGGGGACTAGCGGGCCTAGAACAGATACGCAGTATTTT.

The chain is built from TRBV6-5 and TRBJ2-1, with TRBD2 as a possible D gene (6 bases). The CDR3 runs 15 residues. The V and J ends lost 7 bases and 5 bases respectively, with 18 bases between them. CDR1 MNHEY and CDR2 SVGAGI come from the germline V gene. This chain's CDR3 is CASMMEGSRNNEQFF. The CDR3 bases are TGTGCCAGCATGATGGAGGGGTCGCGGAACAATGAGCAGTTCTTC.

On this clone itself: A read error may account for a junction end that differs from germline. This chain's CDR3 is CASSGTYNEQFF. In DNA, the CDR3 is TGTGCCAGTAGTGGTACCTACAATGAGCAGTTCTTC. The chain links TRBV2 to TRBJ2-1; unclear D gene. The CDR3 consists of 12 residues. Germline V lookup: CDR1 SNHLY, CDR2 FYNNEI.

V gene TRBV2 combines with J gene TRBJ1-2; no clear D gene. Germline CDR1 SNHLY, CDR2 FYNNEI. V lost 5 bases and J lost 9, with 7 bases in between. This CDR3 spans 10 amino acids. CDR3 bases: TGTGCCAGCAGTTTTGACAGCTACACCTTC. It yields the protein CASSFDSYTF.

This clone was observed once. This rearrangement joins TRBV27 to TRBJ2-7, with 7 bases that match TRBD2. V was pared by 4 bases and J by 6 bases, with 9 bases of the junction left unmatched. This CDR3 region has 14 residues. In germline, CDR1 is MNHEY, CDR2 SMNVEV (reference sequence). CDR3 protein: CASSSPNGRGEQYF. CDR3 bases: TGTGCCAGCAGTTCTCCTAATGGGAGGGGCGAGCAGTACTTC.

The table lists this clone with a few counts. The J gene is TRBJ2-2, the V gene TRBV5-4, with 7 bases lining up with TRBD1. The CDR3 is 17 residues long. Germline lookup yields CDR1 SGHNT and CDR2 YYREEE (reference sequence). Trimming cost V 3 bases and J 10 bases; bases outside gene matches: 18. CDR3 bases: TGTGCCAGCAGCTGGGGGCCGGGACAGCAAGCCGACGAGGAGCTGTTTTTT. It specifies CASSWGPGQQADEELFF.

V is TRBV13 and J is TRBJ1-2; TRBD1 matches 7 bases. Per the germline V gene, CDR1 is PRHDT and CDR2 is FYEKMQ (reference sequence). The CDR3 covers 15 residues. Germline trimming cut 0 bases from V and 0 bases from J; bases unmatched to any gene: 1. CDR3 DNA sequence: TGTGCCAGCAGCTTAGGGGACAGGCCTAACTATGGCTACACCTTC. The encoded protein is CASSLGDRPNYGYTF.

CDR3 in amino acids: CASSFLWGVCTNQPQHF. DNA of the CDR3: TGTGCCAGCAGCTTCTTGTGGGGGGTTTGCACCAATCAGCCCCAGCATTTT. This sequence joins TRBV11-3 and TRBJ1-5, with D possibly being TRBD1 (5 bases). The CDR3 is made up of 17 amino acids. Germline V lookup: CDR1 SGHNT, CDR2 YENEEA. Deletions cut 3 bases from V and 3 bases from J, with 18 bases between.

This sequence joins TRBV6-5 and TRBJ1-6, with D possibly being TRBD1 (5 bases). Germline CDR1 is MNHEY and CDR2 is SVGAGI. The CDR3 totals 12 residues. The V end was cut by 5 bases, the J end by 10 bases, with 9 bases between. CDR3 nucleotide sequence: TGTGCCAGCAGTGTCGGGGGGTCACCCCTCCACTTT. Its protein is CASSVGGSPLHF.

The V and J genes are TRBV25-1 and TRBJ1-2; D call uncertain. The V end was cut by 10 bases, the J end by 1 base, with 7 bases between. Germline CDR1 reads MGHDK; CDR2 reads SYGVNS. This CDR3 contains 11 residues. Written as DNA, the CDR3 is TGTGCCACCCTTCTTAACTATGGCTACACCTTC. Residues: CATLLNYGYTF.

The gene calls are TRBV11-3 and TRBJ1-1; D call uncertain. The germline gives CDR1 SGHNT, CDR2 YENEEA. This CDR3 contains 13 residues. Deletions cut 0 bases from V and 8 bases from J, with 10 bases between. The CDR3 bases are TGTGCCAGCAGCTTAGATACAGCTAACGAAGCTTTCTTT. The encoded protein is CASSLDTANEAFF.

The V call is TRBV11-2, the J call TRBJ2-7, with D tentatively TRBD2 (6 bases). Germline-derived CDR1 and CDR2 are SGHAT and FQNNGV. With 6 bases removed from V and 5 bases from J, the gap between germline ends came to 20 bases. The CDR3 is 15 residues long. The CDR3 here is CASSFLGGRWDEQYF. The CDR3 DNA reads TGTGCCAGCAGTTTCCTCGGAGGGAGATGGGACGAGCAGTACTTC.

The rearrangement links TRBV7-9 to TRBJ2-3; D is perhaps TRBD2 (6 bases). The CDR3 extends over 13 amino acids. Germline values: CDR1 SEHNR, CDR2 FQNEAQ (reference sequence). V was pared by 6 bases and J by 3 bases, with 10 bases between. The CDR3 loop reads CASRPGTTDTQYF. CDR3 DNA sequence: TGTGCCAGCAGACCCGGGACTACAGATACGCAGTATTTT.

The genes are TRBV11-1 and TRBJ2-5; D is uncertain. Trimming left V 5 bases short and J 2 bases short, with 9 bases between. CDR1 and CDR2 (germline): SGHAT, FQDESV (reference sequence). CDR3 length: 13 residues. In DNA form, the CDR3 reads TGTGCCAGCAGCCGCTACTCGCAAGAGACCCAGTACTTC. Protein product: CASSRYSQETQYF.

J is TRBJ1-1 and V is TRBV19; TRBD1 is a possible D gene (6 bases). Germline-derived CDR1 and CDR2 are LNHDA and SQIVND (reference sequence). The CDR3 runs 14 residues. The V end was cut by 5 bases, the J end by 4 bases, with 14 bases between. CDR3 nucleotides: TGTGCCAGTAGTGCGGAACAGGGCCGCACTGAAGCTTTCTTT. Amino acids: CASSAEQGRTEAFF.

This rearrangement joins TRBV2 to TRBJ2-3, with 7 bases fitting TRBD2. Germline V gene data show CDR1 as SNHLY and CDR2 as FYNNEI. CDR3 size: 17 residues. Trimming at V came to 6 bases and at J to 5 bases, leaving 17 bases not matched to a gene. CDR3 coding DNA: TGTGCCAGCAGCGGATCGGGTCCCGGGAGGTTATTAGATACGCAGTATTTT. Its protein product is CASSGSGPGRLLDTQYF.

The chain carries TRBV5-4 and TRBJ2-5, with 11 bases fitting TRBD1. Germline assignment: CDR1 SGHNT and CDR2 YYREEE (reference sequence). The V gene end was trimmed by 3 bases and the J gene end by 4 bases; junction bases not matched to a gene: 5. The CDR3 sequence is 15 residues long. The CDR3, as DNA: TGTGCCAGCAGCTCCACGGACAGGGGGCGAGAGACCCAGTACTTC. This sequence encodes CASSSTDRGRETQYF. The variable domain in full, completed from reference TRBV5-4 and TRBJ2-5, reads ETGVTQSPTHLIKTRGQQVTLRCSSQSGHNTVSWYQQALGQGPQFIFQYYREEENGRGNFPPRFSGLQFPNYSSELNVNALELDDSALYLCASSSTDRGRETQYFGPGTRLLVL.